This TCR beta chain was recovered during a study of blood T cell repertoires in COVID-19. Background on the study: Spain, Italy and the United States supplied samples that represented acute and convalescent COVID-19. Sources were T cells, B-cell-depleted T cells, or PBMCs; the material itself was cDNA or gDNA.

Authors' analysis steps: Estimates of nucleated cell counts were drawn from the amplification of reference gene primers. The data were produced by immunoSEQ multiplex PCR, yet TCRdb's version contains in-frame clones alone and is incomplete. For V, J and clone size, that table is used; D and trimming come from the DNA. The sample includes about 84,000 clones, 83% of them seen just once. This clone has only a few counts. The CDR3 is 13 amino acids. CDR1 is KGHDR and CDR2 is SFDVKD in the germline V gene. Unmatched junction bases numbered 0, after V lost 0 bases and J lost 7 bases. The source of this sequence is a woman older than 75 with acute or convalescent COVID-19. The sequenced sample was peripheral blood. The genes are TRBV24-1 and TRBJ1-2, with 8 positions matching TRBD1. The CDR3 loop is CATSDLTGGGYTF. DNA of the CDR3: TGTGCCACCAGTGATTTGACAGGGGGTGGCTACACCTTC.